The TCR beta chain described here comes from a study of preoperative IRX-2 immunotherapy in early breast cancer. CDR1 is LNHDA, CDR2 SQIVND, per germline (reference sequence). Between the trimmed V and J ends, which lost 3 bases and 2 bases, there was a span of 12 bases. The CDR3 is 15 residues long. The repertoire was sequenced with immunoSEQ multiplex PCR; TCRdb's copy has only in-frame clones and lacks some. The table lists around 88,000 clones, roughly 90% of them singletons. Treatment specified: preoperative locoregional IRX-2 cytokine immunotherapy. Preoperative locoregional IRX-2 cytokine immunotherapy was tested in the phase Ib source study.

This receptor was taken from a human donor with breast cancer. The sequencing here drew on tumor tissue, taken after IRX-2 immunotherapy. The V call is TRBV19, the J call TRBJ2-3; D is undetermined. CDR3 sequence: CASSISSAVTDTQYF. CDR3 in DNA: TGTGCCAGTAGTATTTCTTCGGCGGTCACAGATACGCAGTATTTT.